What follows are 23 T cell receptor beta chains derived from one specimen sequenced in a study of cytomegalovirus exposure and HLA in healthy donors. Profiled with immunoSEQ multiplex PCR; TCRdb holds only in-frame clones, not every one. The table includes under 200,000 clones, roughly nine tenths detected once. The material sequenced was PBMCs. The receptors derive from a young man in good health and CMV-seropositive.

Only a few counts were recorded for this clone. The V and J genes are TRBV6-1 and TRBJ2-2; weak D call: TRBD2 (5 bases). The germline V gene encodes CDR1 MNHNS and CDR2 SASEGT. The CDR3 runs to 13 residues. Trimming removed 4 bases at V and 7 bases at J, with 10 bases between. The CDR3 DNA reads as TGTGCCAGCAGTGCCTTCGCGGGCGGGGAGCTGTTTTTT. This gives the protein CASSAFAGGELFF.

This chain uses TRBV15 with TRBJ2-7; tentative D call: TRBD2 (8 bases). The CDR3 sequence is 13 residues long. Trimming pared 11 bases from V and 6 bases from J, leaving 20 bases between. Germline CDR1 reads LNHNV; CDR2 reads YYDKDF (reference sequence). Written as DNA, the CDR3 is TGTGCCTCAGCTGCCGGGAGGGGGCTCGAGCAGTACTTC. It translates to CASAAGRGLEQYF.

The chain employs TRBV5-1 and TRBJ2-1; the D gene is possibly TRBD2 (6 bases). Germline V gene lookup returns CDR1 SGHRS and CDR2 YFSETQ. The CDR3 is 14 amino acids. V lost 0 bases and J lost 8, with 12 bases in between. CDR3 protein: CASSLVPGGDEQFF. CDR3 coding DNA: TGCGCCAGCAGCTTGGTACCCGGGGGTGATGAGCAGTTCTTC.

This clone was recorded only once. The V call is TRBV11-2, the J call TRBJ2-3, with D tentatively TRBD2 (5 bases). The V gene's germline CDR1 is SGHAT and CDR2 FQNNGV. V lost 1 base to trimming and J lost 3 bases, with 17 bases between them. The CDR3 is 17 amino acids. CDR3 loop: CASSLVRGSSGTDTQYF. CDR3 nucleotide sequence: TGTGCCAGCAGCTTAGTCCGGGGAAGTTCGGGAACAGATACGCAGTATTTT.

The rearrangement uses TRBV4-1 and TRBJ2-2, with a tentative D call TRBD2 (5 bases). CDR3 length: 16 amino acids. The ends were cut back, 6 bases at V and 6 bases at J, with 20 bases in the middle. Germline loops: CDR1 MGHRA, CDR2 YSYEKL. CDR3: CASRNLADQVAGELFF. For the CDR3, the DNA is TGCGCCAGCAGAAACCTAGCCGACCAGGTGGCCGGGGAGCTGTTTTTT.

Only one count was recorded for this clone. This rearrangement joins TRBV5-6 to TRBJ2-7; tentatively, D is TRBD1 (6 bases). The CDR3 sequence is 13 residues long. Per germline, CDR1 SGHDT and CDR2 YYEEEE. Trimming took 0 bases from V and 6 from J, leaving 10 bases between them. CDR3 amino acids: CASSLDAGVEQYF. DNA of the CDR3: TGTGCCAGCAGCTTGGACGCAGGGGTCGAGCAGTACTTC.

The chain couples TRBV14 to TRBJ2-2; weak D call: TRBD2 (6 bases). The germline V gene encodes CDR1 SGHDN and CDR2 FVKESK. This CDR3 is built from 14 residues. V dropped 4 bases and J dropped 5 bases, with 11 bases sitting between them. The CDR3, as DNA: TGTGCCAGCAGCCGCGGGACCGGTACCGGGGAGCTGTTTTTT. It specifies CASSRGTGTGELFF.

V gene TRBV6-5 combines with J gene TRBJ2-3, with 7 bases fitting TRBD2. The germline CDR1 and CDR2 sequences are MNHEY and SVGAGI. The CDR3 has 14 amino acids. V was pared by 7 bases and J by 1 base, with 5 bases of the junction left unmatched. This CDR3 is CASKAGLGTDTQYF. For the CDR3, the DNA is TGTGCCAGCAAAGCGGGACTGGGCACAGATACGCAGTATTTT.

The chain has TRBV5-4 and TRBJ2-5, with D uncertain. The CDR3 consists of 16 residues. V lost 0 bases and J lost 2, with 14 bases in between. CDR1 SGHNT and CDR2 YYREEE come from the germline V gene (reference sequence). The CDR3, as DNA: TGTGCCAGCAGCTTGGCCCGTTCCGGTCTACAAGAGACCCAGTACTTC. Translation gives CASSLARSGLQETQYF.

The chain carries TRBV28 and TRBJ2-3; 12 nucleotides align to TRBD2. Germline trimming cut 5 bases from V and 5 bases from J; bases unmatched to any gene: 2. Germline CDR1 is MDHEN and CDR2 is SYDVKM. The CDR3 is 14 residues long. CDR3 residues: CASSPLAGGDTQYF. CDR3 nucleotide sequence: TGTGCCAGCAGTCCACTAGCGGGGGGAGATACGCAGTATTTT.

This clone was detected a few times. The chain carries TRBV18 and TRBJ2-1, with TRBD2 matching over 13 bases. This CDR3 is built from 17 residues. V trimming: 4 bases; J trimming: 0 bases; junction bases outside the gene matches: 3. Germline V gene lookup returns CDR1 KGHSH and CDR2 LQKENI. Here the CDR3 DNA reads TGTGCCAGCTCACAACTAGCGGGAGGGATCTCCTACAATGAGCAGTTCTTC. Amino acids: CASSQLAGGISYNEQFF.

The J gene is TRBJ2-5, the V gene TRBV4-1; TRBD2 aligns across 7 bases. This CDR3 is built from 17 residues. Germline CDR1 MGHRA, CDR2 YSYEKL. The junction had 12 bases not matched to a gene; V was cut back by 3 bases and J by 2 bases. The CDR3 coding sequence is TGCGCCAGCAGCCAGGCACTAGCGATAGCTAATCAAGAGACCCAGTACTTC. Translated: CASSQALAIANQETQYF.

The genes are TRBV2 and TRBJ2-2; 11 positions match TRBD2. This CDR3 has 15 amino acids. Germline V lookup: CDR1 SNHLY, CDR2 FYNNEI. Losses at the gene ends were 7 bases for V and 4 bases for J; bases not matched to a gene: 5. The CDR3 is CASNKGLAATGELFF. CDR3 DNA: TGTGCCAGCAATAAGGGACTAGCGGCCACCGGGGAGCTGTTTTTT.

The chain employs TRBV11-2 and TRBJ1-3; a weak D match, TRBD1 (6 bases). Germline lookup yields CDR1 SGHAT and CDR2 FQNNGV. V gave up 2 bases and J gave up 3 bases, with 11 bases separating them. This CDR3 region has 15 residues. CDR3 region: CASSLPQGLGNTIYF. The CDR3 region has the DNA TGTGCCAGCAGCTTACCACAGGGTCTTGGAAACACCATATATTTT. The full variable domain, in which reference TRBV11-2 and TRBJ1-3 provide the parts outside the CDR3, is EAGVAQSPRYKIIEKRQSVAFWCNPISGHATLYWYQQILGQGPKLLIQFQNNGVVDDSQLPKDRFSAERLKGVDSTLKIQPAKLEDSAVYLCASSLPQGLGNTIYFGEGSWLTVV.

A word on this clone: At the DNA level, this CDR3 is encoded by other sequences in the same sample as well. V and J are TRBV29-1 and TRBJ2-5, with D unresolved. Deletions cut 0 bases from V and 5 bases from J, with 4 bases between. Per the germline V gene, CDR1 is SQVTM and CDR2 is ANQGSEA. There are 11 residues in the CDR3. CDR3 amino acids: CSVEDLETQYF. CDR3 sequence (DNA): TGCAGCGTTGAAGATCTCGAGACCCAGTACTTC.

The chain combines TRBV6-6 with TRBJ2-1, with TRBD2 matching over 13 bases. Germline CDR1 reads MNHNY; CDR2 reads SVGAGI (reference sequence). The CDR3 covers 15 residues. Trimming at V came to 6 bases and at J to 9 bases, leaving 8 bases not matched to a gene. CDR3 DNA: TGTGCCAGCAGAGACGGACTAGCGGGAGAAGCTGAGCAGTTCTTC. Protein product: CASRDGLAGEAEQFF.

The genes are TRBV14 and TRBJ2-7; TRBD2 agrees at 9 bases. With V trimmed by 3 bases and J by 5 bases, 11 bases remained unmatched. Germline-derived CDR1 and CDR2 are SGHDN and FVKESK. This CDR3 is built from 16 residues. CDR3 protein: CASSQVRLAGKDEQYF. In DNA form, the CDR3 reads TGTGCCAGCAGCCAGGTTCGGCTAGCGGGAAAAGACGAGCAGTACTTC.

The J gene is TRBJ1-2, the V gene TRBV7-9, with D maybe TRBD1 (5 bases). Germline V gives CDR1 SEHNR, CDR2 FQNEAQ (reference sequence). V lost 8 bases, J lost 8 bases, and 18 bases lay in between. The CDR3 is made up of 13 amino acids. For the CDR3, the DNA is TGTGCCAGCGGGGCGGATGCGGTCGTCGGCTACACCTTC. Translation: CASGADAVVGYTF. Based on the CDR3 plus reference TRBV7-9 and TRBJ1-2, the full variable domain is DTGVSQNPRHKITKRGQNVTFRCDPISEHNRLYWYRQTLGQGPEFLTYFQNEAQLEKSRLLSDRFSAERPKGSFSTLEIQRTEQGDSAMYLCASGADAVVGYTFGSGTRLTVV.

This clone was detected only once. The chain couples TRBV5-1 to TRBJ2-5; 12 bases line up with TRBD2. In germline, CDR1 is SGHRS, CDR2 YFSETQ. Trimming took 4 bases from V and 13 from J; bases not matched to a gene: 14. This CDR3 comprises 15 residues. CDR3 sequence (DNA): TGCGCCAGCAGCGGGACTAGCGGGTGGTCCATTTCACCGTACTTC. It specifies CASSGTSGWSISPYF.

The chain employs TRBV27 and TRBJ2-7, with 8 bases fitting TRBD2. Germline V gives CDR1 MNHEY, CDR2 SMNVEV (reference sequence). The CDR3 length is 15 residues. The ends lost 6 bases at V and 3 bases at J; junction bases unmatched: 10. In nucleotides, the CDR3 is TGTGCCAGCAGACTAACTCCTAGCGGGTACTACGAGCAGTACTTC. Translating gives CASRLTPSGYYEQYF.

The genes are TRBV5-1 and TRBJ2-6; unclear D gene. The CDR3 has 15 residues. V lost 4 bases and J 4 bases, leaving 12 bases between the germline ends. Per the germline V gene, CDR1 is SGHRS and CDR2 is YFSETQ. The CDR3 region has the DNA TGCGCCAGCAGCATGGTAGCAAGCGGGGCCAACGTCCTGACTTTC. Protein product: CASSMVASGANVLTF.

The genes are TRBV18 and TRBJ1-5; 9 nucleotides agree with TRBD1. CDR3 length: 16 residues. Per germline, CDR1 KGHSH and CDR2 LQKENI. Trimming at V came to 3 bases and at J to 0 bases, leaving 3 bases not matched to a gene. CDR3 nucleotides: TGTGCCAGCTCACCTTGGACAGGGGATAGCAATCAGCCCCAGCATTTT. Protein sequence: CASSPWTGDSNQPQHF.

CDR3 sequence reads: CASSLIAGGPYEQYF. The CDR3 DNA follows: TGTGCCAGCAGCTTGATAGCGGGAGGGCCCTACGAGCAGTACTTC. V usage is TRBV5-6 and J usage is TRBJ2-7; TRBD2 aligns across 11 bases. Germline V gene lookup returns CDR1 SGHDT and CDR2 YYEEEE. The CDR3 sequence is 15 residues long. V trimming: 1 base; J trimming: 2 bases; junction bases outside the gene matches: 2. Looking up the rest from reference TRBV5-6 and TRBJ2-7 gives the full variable domain: DAGVTQSPTHLIKTRGQQVTLRCSPKSGHDTVSWYQQALGQGPQFIFQYYEEEERQRGNFPDRFSGHQFPNYSSELNVNALLLGDSALYLCASSLIAGGPYEQYFGPGTRLTVT.